This TCR beta chain originates from a study of OX40 agonist ivuxolimab in advanced cancers. The overall study: Every 2 weeks, patients received ivuxolimab intravenously, dosed at 0.01 to 10 mg/kg. Partial responses occurred in Three dose-escalation patients, one with hepatocellular carcinoma and two with cutaneous melanoma. Findings and caveats of the study: Dosing at 0.1 to 3.0 mg/kg was accompanied by clonal expansion of CD4+ and CD8+ blood T cells by week 6. In the expanded peripheral T cells, antigen specificity was never determined.

Trimming cost V 3 bases and J 4 bases, with 13 bases left between them. Germline assignment: CDR1 SNHLY and CDR2 FYNNEI. This CDR3 has 15 residues. Sequencing was performed with immunoSEQ multiplex PCR; in TCRdb, only in-frame clones are kept and a portion is missing. This table has tens of thousands of clones, about 86% appearing once. A remark on this clone: Its antigen remains unknown.

The sequence was obtained from an adult with an advanced solid tumor such as melanoma, head and neck, liver or kidney cancer. The sequencing used CD4+ or CD8+ T cells sorted from blood, collected in a trial of the OX40 agonist ivuxolimab. The J gene is TRBJ2-1, the V gene TRBV2, with D possibly TRBD2 on 6 matching bases. In DNA form, the CDR3 reads TGTGCCAGCAGTGATCTAGGCCTAGCGTACAATGAGCAGTTCTTC. Translation gives CASSDLGLAYNEQFF.